The 21 T cell receptor beta chains below were found in one sample sequenced in a study of blood T cell repertoires in COVID-19 (dated by TCRdb to the early 2020s). The library came from the immunoSEQ multiplex PCR assay. Entries here come from immuneACCESS through TCRdb and include only in-frame sequences with V and J called. Some clones fail to appear in such tables; in the studies checked, an unresolved V gene covers under half of the shortfall, and the cause of the remainder is unknown. This sample is represented by roughly 160,000 clones; over 65% of them were singletons. The top ten hold about 3% of the sample. The source material was peripheral blood. These receptors were obtained from a woman over 75 with acute or convalescent COVID-19.

The chain carries TRBV29-1 and TRBJ2-1, with 7 bases fitting TRBD1. Germline V lookup: CDR1 SQVTM, CDR2 ANQGSEA. V shed 7 bases, J shed 6 bases, and the junction held 12 bases outside the gene matches. The CDR3 covers 14 residues. This CDR3 reads CSAPAWGQLNEQFF. The DNA of the CDR3 is TGCAGCGCCCCTGCTTGGGGACAGCTCAATGAGCAGTTCTTC.

CDR3 protein: CASSVHNRGPTGELFF. The CDR3 DNA sequence: TGTGCCAGCAGCGTCCATAACAGGGGCCCGACCGGGGAGCTGTTTTTT. J is TRBJ2-2 and V is TRBV6-2 or TRBV6-3, with TRBD1 matching over 7 bases. From germline, CDR1 is MNHEY and CDR2 SVGEGT. This CDR3 region has 16 residues. The junction had 12 bases not matched to a gene; V was cut back by 6 bases and J by 5 bases.

CDR3 in amino acids: CASGQRDTDTQYF. The CDR3 nucleotides read TGTGCCAGCGGCCAGCGGGACACAGATACGCAGTATTTT. V is TRBV2 and J is TRBJ2-3, with 7 positions matching TRBD2. Unmatched junction bases numbered 4, after V lost 8 bases and J lost 2 bases. The CDR3 is 13 residues long. The V gene's germline CDR1 is SNHLY and CDR2 FYNNEI.

This clone has just a few counts. The gene calls are TRBV19 and TRBJ2-3; 10 nucleotides line up with TRBD1. The CDR3 contains 17 residues. Germline CDR1 LNHDA, CDR2 SQIVND (reference sequence). V dropped 3 bases and J dropped 2; count of bases not matched to a gene: 8. The CDR3 DNA is TGTGCCAGTAGTATGGAAGACGGGACAGGGGACACAGATACGCAGTATTTT. It specifies CASSMEDGTGDTDTQYF.

The V gene is TRBV27, the J gene TRBJ2-1, with 8 bases identical to TRBD1. This CDR3 comprises 14 residues. CDR1 is MNHEY, CDR2 SMNVEV, per germline (reference sequence). V shed 2 bases, J shed 6 bases, and the junction held 3 bases outside the gene matches. CDR3: CASSLQGARNEQFF. Here the CDR3 DNA reads TGTGCCAGCAGTTTACAGGGGGCGCGCAATGAGCAGTTCTTC.

For this clone: The missing conserved phenylalanine or tryptophan at the end of this CDR3 makes a read error likely. It is unclear where the CDR3 begins or ends on the DNA, so no DNA is shown, and the CDR3 is as TCRdb lists it. This chain uses TRBV30 with TRBJ1-1. Both ends counted, the CDR3 spans 14 residues. CDR1 is GTSNPN and CDR2 is SVGIG in the germline V gene (reference sequence). The CDR3 reads CAAGGVGGASPSRL.

The CDR3 sequence: CASSQVLRGEQYF. The CDR3, as DNA: TGTGCCAGCAGCCAAGTCTTGCGCGGCGAGCAGTACTTC. The rearrangement links TRBV4-2 to TRBJ2-7, with no clear D. CDR3 length: 13 residues. CDR1 and CDR2 (germline): LGHNA, YNFKEQ. V was clipped by 1 base and J by 6 bases, with 10 bases between them.

This chain uses TRBV28 with TRBJ2-1, with TRBD2 matching over 10 bases. Losses at the gene ends were 8 bases for V and 6 bases for J; bases not matched to a gene: 10. The CDR3 sequence is 15 residues long. The V gene's germline CDR1 is MDHEN and CDR2 SYDVKM. The CDR3 DNA is TGTGCCAGCGGCGAAAGACTAGCGGGCCTCAATGAGCAGTTCTTC. Protein sequence: CASGERLAGLNEQFF.

At least ten counts were recorded for this clone. V gene TRBV7-9 combines with J gene TRBJ2-2; 9 nucleotides line up with TRBD1. Germline lookup yields CDR1 SEHNR and CDR2 FQNEAQ (reference sequence). The CDR3 extends over 17 amino acids. Trimming at V came to 5 bases and at J to 0 bases, leaving 7 bases not matched to a gene. Here the CDR3 reads CASSRPGTGSNTGELFF. The CDR3, as DNA: TGTGCCAGCAGCCGTCCCGGGACAGGGTCGAACACCGGGGAGCTGTTTTTT.

The V gene is TRBV18, the J gene TRBJ1-5, with 9 bases fitting TRBD1. Germline V gene lookup returns CDR1 KGHSH and CDR2 LQKENI. With 8 bases clipped from V and 6 bases from J, the junction kept 5 bases outside the gene matches. The CDR3 contains 13 residues. CDR3 sequence: CASTQGAIQPQHF. DNA for the CDR3: TGTGCCAGCACACAGGGGGCTATTCAGCCCCAGCATTTT.

V is TRBV27 and J is TRBJ1-3; D is undetermined. This CDR3 spans 15 amino acids. V lost 2 bases and J 1 base, leaving 9 bases between the germline ends. Germline assignment: CDR1 MNHEY and CDR2 SMNVEV (reference sequence). Here the CDR3 DNA reads TGTGCCAGCAGTTTAGATGCGGGGTCTGGAAACACCATATATTTT. It is translated as CASSLDAGSGNTIYF.

This clone was picked up many times. The chain links TRBV5-6 to TRBJ1-2; 8 bases agree with TRBD1. The CDR3 spans 16 residues. V shed 0 bases and J 4 bases; nucleotides not matched to a gene: 8. Germline values: CDR1 SGHDT, CDR2 YYEEEE. The CDR3 DNA reads TGTGCCAGCAGCTTGGGACAGGGGATAGGAGGCTATGGCTACACCTTC. It is translated as CASSLGQGIGGYGYTF.

The chain joins TRBV6-5 to TRBJ1-2; 8 nucleotides line up with TRBD1. V gave up 4 bases and J gave up 2 bases; unmatched junction bases: 0. This CDR3 has 13 amino acids. Germline V CDR1 and CDR2: MNHEY, SVGAGI. The CDR3 nucleotides are TGTGCCAGCAGTTGGACAGGGAACTATGGCTACACCTTC. It codes for CASSWTGNYGYTF.

The chain couples TRBV7-9 to TRBJ2-1; 10 positions agree with TRBD2. Germline CDR1 and CDR2: SEHNR and FQNEAQ (reference sequence). Losses at the gene ends were 3 bases for V and 9 bases for J; bases not matched to a gene: 11. The CDR3 is 16 residues long. CDR3 in amino acids: CASSFRASGSRGEQFF. CDR3 DNA: TGTGCCAGCAGCTTCAGGGCTAGCGGGAGCCGAGGTGAGCAGTTCTTC. Supplemented by reference TRBV7-9 and TRBJ2-1, the full variable domain reads DTGVSQNPRHKITKRGQNVTFRCDPISEHNRLYWYRQTLGQGPEFLTYFQNEAQLEKSRLLSDRFSAERPKGSFSTLEIQRTEQGDSAMYLCASSFRASGSRGEQFFGPGTRLTVL.

The chain couples TRBV28 to TRBJ2-7; 12 nucleotides agree with TRBD1. This CDR3 is built from 14 residues. Germline CDR1 MDHEN, CDR2 SYDVKM. Trimming cost V 8 bases and J 5 bases; bases outside gene matches: 7. The CDR3 loop reads CASGTGGKGDEQYF. CDR3 in DNA: TGTGCCAGCGGGACAGGGGGCAAGGGAGACGAGCAGTACTTC.

The chain uses TRBV5-1 and TRBJ2-5, with TRBD1 matching over 12 bases. The J segment lost 5 bases and the V segment lost 0 bases, leaving 5 bases of the junction unmatched. There are 16 residues in the CDR3. Germline V lookup: CDR1 SGHRS, CDR2 YFSETQ. The CDR3 region has the DNA TGCGCCAGCAGCTTGGAAGGGGACAGGGGGCTCGAGACCCAGTACTTC. This translates into CASSLEGDRGLETQYF.

This chain connects TRBV4-1 to TRBJ2-7, with TRBD2 as a possible D gene (5 bases). CDR3 size: 16 residues. With 1 base removed from V and 0 bases from J, the gap between germline ends came to 13 bases. Per the germline V gene, CDR1 is MGHRA and CDR2 is YSYEKL. CDR3 coding DNA: TGCGCCAGCAGCCAAGGGAGGCGGTTAAGCTCCTACGAGCAGTACTTC. Amino acid sequence: CASSQGRRLSSYEQYF.

This clone has only a few counts. CDR3 coding DNA: TGTGCCTGGAGTGTCGTCTTCAGACAGGGGAACTCCTACGAGCAGTACTTC. This sequence encodes CAWSVVFRQGNSYEQYF. This chain joins TRBV30 and TRBJ2-7, with 8 positions matching TRBD1. J lost 0 bases, V lost 0 bases, and 10 bases had no gene match. From germline, CDR1 is GTSNPN and CDR2 SVGIG (reference sequence). The CDR3 length is 17 residues.

V usage is TRBV9 and J usage is TRBJ2-1; TRBD2 matches at 9 bases. J lost 6 bases, V lost 1 base, and 2 bases had no gene match. CDR3 length: 14 residues. Germline CDR1 SGDLS, CDR2 YYNGEE. In DNA form, the CDR3 reads TGTGCCAGCAGCGTACTAGCGGGAAGCAATGAGCAGTTCTTC. It translates to CASSVLAGSNEQFF. The entire variable domain, with the rest obtained from reference TRBV9 and TRBJ2-1, is as follows: DSGVTQTPKHLITATGQRVTLRCSPRSGDLSVYWYQQSLDQGLQFLIQYYNGEERAKGNILERFSAQQFPDLHSELNLSSLELGDSALYFCASSVLAGSNEQFFGPGTRLTVL.

The chain combines TRBV10-3 with TRBJ1-5; 9 bases align to TRBD1. J lost 5 bases, V lost 3 bases, and 5 bases had no gene match. Germline assignment: CDR1 ENHRY and CDR2 SYGVKD. CDR3 length: 15 residues. The CDR3: CAISEGRQGDQPQHF. As DNA, the CDR3 is TGTGCCATCAGTGAAGGGAGACAGGGGGATCAGCCCCAGCATTTT.

This chain connects TRBV30 to TRBJ1-4; D is uncertain. Germline assignment: CDR1 GTSNPN and CDR2 SVGIG (reference sequence). The CDR3 extends over 14 amino acids. V was pared by 8 bases and J by 0 bases, with 13 bases between. CDR3 in amino acids: CAVDRQATNEKLFF. As DNA, the CDR3 is TGTGCCGTTGACCGACAAGCAACTAATGAAAAACTGTTTTTT.